This T cell receptor (beta chain) was sequenced in a study of PD-1 blockade in classical Hodgkin lymphoma. Germline CDR1 is MGHRA and CDR2 is YSYEKL. Trimming removed 1 base at V and 10 bases at J, with 14 bases between. There are 14 residues in the CDR3. Method: immunoSEQ multiplex PCR; TCRdb's copy keeps in-frame clones and lacks some. The sample includes approximately 17,000 clones, less than 75% seen only once; the top ten take approximately 7.8%. Time point denoted: cycle 4 day 1 (C4D1), after more than five weeks of nivolumab. All patients relapsed after autologous stem cell transplantation, and brentuximab vedotin exposure varied.

This rearrangement joins TRBV4-1 to TRBJ2-1; weak D call: TRBD2 (6 bases). The TCR originated in a human donor with classical Hodgkin lymphoma. The sample consisted of peripheral blood mononuclear cells (PBMCs), taken before the fourth cycle of nivolumab. CDR3 nucleotide sequence: TGCGCCAGCAGCCAAGTAATGGGGGACTTAGAGCAGTTCTTC. Encoded protein: CASSQVMGDLEQFF.